This T cell receptor (beta chain) came from a study of T cell responses to AZD1222 COVID-19 vaccine. General study points: Baseline antibody screening turned up just a handful of seropositive AZD1222 recipients.

Clones were sequenced by immunoSEQ multiplex PCR, and TCRdb holds only the in-frame ones, with some missing. The data contain 80,000 to 100,000 clones, 80% to 95% of them seen just once; the ten biggest clones take up approximately 10%. Regarding this clone: Its cognate antigen is unknown.

The CDR3 contains 14 residues. Per the germline V gene, CDR1 is SGHTA and CDR2 is FQGNSA. The ends were cut back, 1 base at V and 7 bases at J, with 11 bases in the middle. This TCR was sampled from an adult who received the AZD1222 COVID-19 vaccine. The starting material was peripheral blood, obtained 28 days after the second AZD1222 dose. This chain joins TRBV7-2 and TRBJ1-5; unclear D gene. The DNA for the CDR3 is TGTGCCAGCAGCTTAGGGTTCGGAGGGCAGCCCCAGCATTTT. Translating it yields CASSLGFGGQPQHF.